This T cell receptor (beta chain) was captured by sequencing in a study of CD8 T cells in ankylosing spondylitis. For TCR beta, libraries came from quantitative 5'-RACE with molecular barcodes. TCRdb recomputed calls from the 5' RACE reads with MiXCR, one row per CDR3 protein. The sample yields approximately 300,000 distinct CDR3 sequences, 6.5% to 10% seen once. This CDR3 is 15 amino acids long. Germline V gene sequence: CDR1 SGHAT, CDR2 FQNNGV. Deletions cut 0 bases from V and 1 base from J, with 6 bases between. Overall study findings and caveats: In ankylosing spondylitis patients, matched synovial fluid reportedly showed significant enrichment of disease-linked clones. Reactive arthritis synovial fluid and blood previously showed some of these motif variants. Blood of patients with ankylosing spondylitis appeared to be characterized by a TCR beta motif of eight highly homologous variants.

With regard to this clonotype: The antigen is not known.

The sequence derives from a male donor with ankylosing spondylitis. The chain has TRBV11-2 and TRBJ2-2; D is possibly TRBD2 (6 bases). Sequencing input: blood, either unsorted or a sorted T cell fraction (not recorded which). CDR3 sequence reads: CASSLDGGNTGELFF. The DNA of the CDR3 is TGTGCCAGCAGCTTAGACGGGGGGAACACCGGGGAGCTGTTTTTT.